One and the same sample provided the 15 T cell receptor beta chains below, sequenced in a study of blood T cell repertoires in COVID-19. Using immunoSEQ multiplex PCR, the repertoire was profiled, and TCRdb retains in-frame clones only, with some absent. The sample has about 47,000 clones, over 75% seen once. The sequenced material came from peripheral blood. The receptors stem from a woman aged 80 or over with COVID-19, enrolled during active disease.

This clone is a singleton in its sample. The rearrangement joins TRBV20-1 to TRBJ2-7; TRBD2 matches at 11 bases. Germline V gives CDR1 DFQATT, CDR2 SNEGSKA (reference sequence). V shed 3 bases, J shed 3 bases, and the junction held 16 bases outside the gene matches. The CDR3 totals 18 residues. The CDR3 sequence is CSASPERSGRARGYEQYF. CDR3 DNA sequence: TGCAGTGCTAGTCCCGAACGTAGCGGGAGGGCCAGGGGCTACGAGCAGTACTTC.

This chain links TRBV18 with TRBJ1-2; possibly TRBD1 for D (6 bases). CDR1 is KGHSH, CDR2 LQKENI, per germline. CDR3 length equals 15 residues. V dropped 5 bases and J dropped 5 bases, with 18 bases sitting between them. CDR3 loop: CASSSGVGALYGYTF. CDR3 nucleotides: TGTGCCAGCTCATCTGGCGTGGGGGCCCTATATGGCTACACCTTC.

The V call is TRBV5-1, the J call TRBJ2-1; TRBD2 matches at 16 bases. This CDR3 has 19 amino acids. Germline CDR1 is SGHRS and CDR2 is YFSETQ. The ends lost 4 bases at V and 2 bases at J; junction bases unmatched: 9. CDR3 region: CASSGGTSGRAGPYNEQFF. DNA for the CDR3: TGCGCCAGCAGCGGAGGGACTAGCGGGAGGGCCGGTCCCTACAATGAGCAGTTCTTC.

The V gene is TRBV19, the J gene TRBJ2-6; 9 bases match TRBD1. Germline CDR1 LNHDA, CDR2 SQIVND (reference sequence). The length of the CDR3 is 18 residues. The V gene end was trimmed by 5 bases and the J gene end by 1 base; junction bases not matched to a gene: 9. CDR3 sequence reads: CASSSLTGGRSGANVLTF. The CDR3 nucleotides are TGTGCCAGTAGTTCCTTGACAGGGGGTCGGTCTGGGGCCAACGTCCTGACTTTC.

The genes are TRBV7-9 and TRBJ1-3, with TRBD1 matching over 7 bases. CDR1 and CDR2 (germline): SEHNR, FQNEAQ (reference sequence). CDR3 length: 16 amino acids. V shed 2 bases and J 9 bases; nucleotides not matched to a gene: 13. The CDR3 DNA sequence: TGTGCCAGCAGCTTATCACATCTCGACAGGGTTGGCACCATATATTTT. Translating gives CASSLSHLDRVGTIYF.

This sequence joins TRBV19 and TRBJ2-1; 7 nucleotides align to TRBD1. V gave up 9 bases and J gave up 7 bases; unmatched junction bases: 12. Germline loops: CDR1 LNHDA, CDR2 SQIVND (reference sequence). There are 14 residues in the CDR3. The CDR3 region is CASTGQLVGNEQFF. The CDR3 region has the DNA TGTGCCAGCACGGGACAGCTGGTAGGGAATGAGCAGTTCTTC.

This chain joins TRBV5-8 and TRBJ2-2, with 9 nucleotides matching TRBD2. Per the germline V gene, CDR1 is SGHTS and CDR2 is YDEGEE. V lost 4 bases to trimming and J lost 0 bases; unmatched junction nucleotides: 4. The CDR3 has 16 residues. The CDR3 is CASSRRTSANTGELFF. The DNA for the CDR3 is TGTGCCAGCAGCAGGAGGACTAGCGCGAACACCGGGGAGCTGTTTTTT.

This clone was seen ten or more times. V is TRBV3-1 (or the pseudogene TRBV3-2) and J is TRBJ2-1; D possibly corresponds to TRBD2 (6 bases). The CDR3 covers 12 residues. Germline-derived CDR1 and CDR2 are LGHDT and YNNKEL (reference sequence). With 4 bases removed from V and 10 bases from J, the gap between germline ends came to 11 bases. The CDR3 here is CASSLRDSEQFF. CDR3 coding DNA: TGTGCCAGCAGCCTTCGGGACTCCGAGCAGTTCTTC.

This clone occurred a few times. The chain employs TRBV3-1 (or the pseudogene TRBV3-2) and TRBJ2-5, with 11 bases aligning to TRBD2. J gave up 5 bases and V 2 bases, and 7 bases lay outside the gene matches. Germline V lookup: CDR1 LGHDT, CDR2 YNNKEL (reference sequence). This CDR3 is 16 amino acids long. The CDR3 DNA reads TGTGCCAGCAGCCAAACTAGCGGGAGATGGTGGGAGACCCAGTACTTC. This codes for CASSQTSGRWWETQYF.

The rearrangement uses TRBV7-3 and TRBJ2-1; no definite D call. Trimming cost V 1 base and J 2 bases, with 9 bases left between them. Germline CDR1 reads SGHTA; CDR2 reads FQGTGA. The CDR3 spans 15 residues. This chain's CDR3 is CASSLMASPYNEQFF. Here the CDR3 DNA reads TGTGCCAGCAGCTTAATGGCATCACCCTACAATGAGCAGTTCTTC.

The genes are TRBV7-3 and TRBJ2-2; D is uncertain. Germline-derived CDR1 and CDR2 are SGHTA and FQGTGA. The CDR3 contains 15 residues. Trimming took off 3 bases at V and 2 bases at J, with 10 bases between the two ends. The CDR3 DNA reads TGTGCCAGCAGCTTCGGTCCGTCCAACACCGGGGAGCTGTTTTTT. This gives the protein CASSFGPSNTGELFF.

The gene calls are TRBV7-2 and TRBJ2-6, with TRBD2 matching 8 bases. The CDR3 is 18 residues long. J gave up 0 bases and V 3 bases, and 7 bases lay outside the gene matches. Germline CDR1 SGHTA, CDR2 FQGNSA. The chain's CDR3 is CASSFSLAGSSGANVLTF. The CDR3 DNA sequence: TGTGCCAGCAGCTTTTCTCTAGCGGGCAGCTCTGGGGCCAACGTCCTGACTTTC.

This clone occurred once. CDR3 loop: CASTGQLSTEAFF. In nucleotides, the CDR3 is TGTGCCAGTACGGGACAGCTTTCCACTGAAGCTTTCTTT. The V and J genes are TRBV19 and TRBJ1-1, with TRBD1 matching over 7 bases. Germline CDR1 is LNHDA and CDR2 is SQIVND (reference sequence). This CDR3 spans 13 amino acids. V gave up 7 bases and J gave up 4 bases; unmatched junction bases: 6.

The chain employs TRBV11-2 and TRBJ2-1; D possibly corresponds to TRBD1 (5 bases). V gave up 1 base and J gave up 6 bases, with 10 bases separating them. CDR1 SGHAT and CDR2 FQNNGV come from the germline V gene. The CDR3 has 14 amino acids. The CDR3 coding sequence is TGTGCCAGCAGCTTAGGGCCTAGGGGCAATGAGCAGTTCTTC. Its translation is CASSLGPRGNEQFF.

The chain has TRBV5-1 and TRBJ1-5; D is unclear. V was shortened by 0 bases and J by 5 bases, with 12 bases between the two germline ends. Germline CDR1 and CDR2: SGHRS and YFSETQ. The CDR3 spans 15 residues. The CDR3 region is CASSLAGGTYQPQHF. The CDR3 DNA reads as TGCGCCAGCAGCTTGGCCGGAGGAACATATCAGCCCCAGCATTTT.